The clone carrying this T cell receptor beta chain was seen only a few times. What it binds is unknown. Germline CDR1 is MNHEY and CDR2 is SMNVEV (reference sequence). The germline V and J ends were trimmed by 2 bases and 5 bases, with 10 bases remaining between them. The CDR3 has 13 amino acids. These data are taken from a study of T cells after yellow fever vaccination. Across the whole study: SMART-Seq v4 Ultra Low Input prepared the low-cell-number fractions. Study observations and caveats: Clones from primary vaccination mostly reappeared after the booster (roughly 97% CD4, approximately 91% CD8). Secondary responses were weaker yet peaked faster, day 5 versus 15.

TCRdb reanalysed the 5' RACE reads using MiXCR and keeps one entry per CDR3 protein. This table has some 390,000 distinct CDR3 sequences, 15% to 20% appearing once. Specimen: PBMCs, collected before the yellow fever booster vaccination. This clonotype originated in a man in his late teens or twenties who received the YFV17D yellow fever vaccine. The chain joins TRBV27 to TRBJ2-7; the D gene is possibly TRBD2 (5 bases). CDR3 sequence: CASSLGLSHEQYF. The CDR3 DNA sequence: TGTGCCAGCAGTTTAGGACTCTCTCACGAGCAGTACTTC.